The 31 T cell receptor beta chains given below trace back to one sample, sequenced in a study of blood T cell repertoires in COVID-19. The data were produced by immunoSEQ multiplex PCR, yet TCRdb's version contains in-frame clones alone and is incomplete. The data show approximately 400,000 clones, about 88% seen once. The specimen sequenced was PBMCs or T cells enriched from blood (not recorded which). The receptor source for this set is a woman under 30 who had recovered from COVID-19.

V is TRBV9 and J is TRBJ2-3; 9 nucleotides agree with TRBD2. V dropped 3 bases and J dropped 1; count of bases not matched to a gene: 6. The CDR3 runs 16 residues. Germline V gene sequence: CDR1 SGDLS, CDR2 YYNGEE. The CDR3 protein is CASSAVAGAGTDTQYF. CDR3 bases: TGTGCCAGCAGCGCCGTAGCGGGGGCTGGCACAGATACGCAGTATTTT.

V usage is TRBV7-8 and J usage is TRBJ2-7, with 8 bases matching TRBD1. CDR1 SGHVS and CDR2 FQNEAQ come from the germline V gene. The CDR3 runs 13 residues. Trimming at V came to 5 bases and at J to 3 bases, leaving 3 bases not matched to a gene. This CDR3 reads CASSPDRVYEQYF. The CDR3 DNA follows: TGTGCCAGCAGCCCGGACAGGGTCTACGAGCAGTACTTC. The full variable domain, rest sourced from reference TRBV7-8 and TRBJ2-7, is GAGVSQSPRYKVAKRGQDVALRCDPISGHVSLFWYQQALGQGPEFLTYFQNEAQLDKSGLPSDRFFAERPEGSVSTLKIQRTQQEDSAVYLCASSPDRVYEQYFGPGTRLTVT.

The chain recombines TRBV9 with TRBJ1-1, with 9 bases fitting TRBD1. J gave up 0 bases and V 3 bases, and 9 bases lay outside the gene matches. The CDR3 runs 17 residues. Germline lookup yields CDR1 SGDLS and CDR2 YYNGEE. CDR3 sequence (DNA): TGTGCCAGCAGCGCTGGGACAGGGAGGGCTTTGAACACTGAAGCTTTCTTT. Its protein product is CASSAGTGRALNTEAFF.

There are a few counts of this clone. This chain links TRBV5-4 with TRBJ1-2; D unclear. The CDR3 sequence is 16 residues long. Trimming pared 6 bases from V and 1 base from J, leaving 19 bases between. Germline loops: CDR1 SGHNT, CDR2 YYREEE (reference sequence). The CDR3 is CASTEGLRAGNYGYTF. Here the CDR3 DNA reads TGTGCCAGCACCGAAGGGCTCCGGGCGGGTAACTATGGCTACACCTTC.

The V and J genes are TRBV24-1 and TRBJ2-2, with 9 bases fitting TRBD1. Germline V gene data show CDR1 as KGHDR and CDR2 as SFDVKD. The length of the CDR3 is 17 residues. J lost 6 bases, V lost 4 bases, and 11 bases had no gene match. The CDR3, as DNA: TGTGCCACCAGTGACCCGGGACAGGGTCTCGCCGCCGGGGAGCTGTTTTTT. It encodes CATSDPGQGLAAGELFF.

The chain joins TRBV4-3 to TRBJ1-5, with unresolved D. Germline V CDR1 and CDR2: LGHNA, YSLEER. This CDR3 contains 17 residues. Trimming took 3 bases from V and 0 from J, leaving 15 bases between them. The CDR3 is CASSHIGGVYSNQPQHF. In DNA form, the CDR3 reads TGCGCCAGCAGCCATATCGGAGGAGTTTATAGCAATCAGCCCCAGCATTTT.

The CDR3 sequence: CSARGSKRGTEAFF. Here the CDR3 DNA reads TGCAGCGCACGGGGTTCTAAACGGGGCACTGAAGCTTTCTTT. The V gene is TRBV29-1, the J gene TRBJ1-1, with D unclear. Per germline, CDR1 SQVTM and CDR2 ANQGSEA. V lost 7 bases, J lost 4 bases, and 19 bases lay in between. The CDR3 contains 14 residues. The full variable domain, rest sourced from reference TRBV29-1 and TRBJ1-1, is SAVISQKPSRDICQRGTSLTIQCQVDSQVTMMFWYRQQPGQSLTLIATANQGSEATYESGFVIDKFPISRPNLTFSTLTVSNMSPEDSSIYLCSARGSKRGTEAFFGQGTRLTVV.

The CDR3 loop is CASSMRAEYGYGYTF. DNA for the CDR3: TGTGCCAGCAGCATGCGGGCGGAATACGGCTATGGCTACACCTTC. The chain couples TRBV3-1 (or the pseudogene TRBV3-2) to TRBJ1-2; the D is unclear. Germline V gene data show CDR1 as LGHDT and CDR2 as YNNKEL (reference sequence). The CDR3 extends over 15 amino acids. V lost 5 bases to trimming and J lost 4 bases, with 17 bases between them.

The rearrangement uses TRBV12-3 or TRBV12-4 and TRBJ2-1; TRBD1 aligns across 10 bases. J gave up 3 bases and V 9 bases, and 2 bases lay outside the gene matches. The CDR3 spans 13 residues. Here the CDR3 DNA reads TGTGCCAGTCGGGACAGGGGCTACAATGAGCAGTTCTTC. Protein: CASRDRGYNEQFF.

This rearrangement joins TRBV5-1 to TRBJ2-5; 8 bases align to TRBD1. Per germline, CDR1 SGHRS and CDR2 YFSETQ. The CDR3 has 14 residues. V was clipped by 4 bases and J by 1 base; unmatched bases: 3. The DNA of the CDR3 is TGCGCCAGCAGCCCTACAGGGGGCCAAGAGACCCAGTACTTC. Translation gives CASSPTGGQETQYF.

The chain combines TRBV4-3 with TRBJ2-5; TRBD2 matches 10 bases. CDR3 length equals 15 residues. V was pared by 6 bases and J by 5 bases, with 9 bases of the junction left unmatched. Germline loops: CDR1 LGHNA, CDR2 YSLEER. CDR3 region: CASSYTGTSDETQYF. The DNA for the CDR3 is TGCGCCAGCAGTTATACCGGGACTAGCGACGAGACCCAGTACTTC.

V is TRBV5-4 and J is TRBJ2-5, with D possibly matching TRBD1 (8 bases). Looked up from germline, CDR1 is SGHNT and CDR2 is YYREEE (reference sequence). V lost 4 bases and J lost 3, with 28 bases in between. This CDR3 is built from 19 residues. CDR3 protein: CASSPAGFSGTGAKETQYF. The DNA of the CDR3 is TGTGCCAGCAGCCCGGCCGGGTTCAGCGGGACAGGAGCTAAAGAGACCCAGTACTTC.

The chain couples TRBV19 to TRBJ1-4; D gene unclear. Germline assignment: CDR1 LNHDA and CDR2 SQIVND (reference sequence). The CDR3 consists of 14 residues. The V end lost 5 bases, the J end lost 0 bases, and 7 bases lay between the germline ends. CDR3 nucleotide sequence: TGTGCCAGTAGTTCCGGAGCAACTAATGAAAAACTGTTTTTT. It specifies CASSSGATNEKLFF.

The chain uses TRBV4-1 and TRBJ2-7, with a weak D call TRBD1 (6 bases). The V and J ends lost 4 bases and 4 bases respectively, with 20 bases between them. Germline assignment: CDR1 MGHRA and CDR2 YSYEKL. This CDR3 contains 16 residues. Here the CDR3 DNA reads TGCGCCAGCAGCCTTATGGGGGCAGGGGCATCATACGAGCAGTACTTC. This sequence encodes CASSLMGAGASYEQYF.

CDR3 DNA: TGTGCCAGCAAGGCGACAGGGGGGGGAAGTGATGAAGCTTTCTTT. It is translated as CASKATGGGSDEAFF. J is TRBJ1-1 and V is TRBV6-5, with TRBD1 matching 9 bases. The J segment lost 7 bases and the V segment lost 7 bases, leaving 13 bases of the junction unmatched. Looked up from germline, CDR1 is MNHEY and CDR2 is SVGAGI. The length of the CDR3 is 15 residues.

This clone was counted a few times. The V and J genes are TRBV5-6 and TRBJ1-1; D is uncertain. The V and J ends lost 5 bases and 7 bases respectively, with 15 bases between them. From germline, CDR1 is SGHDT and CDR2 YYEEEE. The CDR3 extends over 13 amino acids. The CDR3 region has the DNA TGTGCCAGCAGGTTCTGGGGAGCGGGTGAAGCTTTCTTT. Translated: CASRFWGAGEAFF.

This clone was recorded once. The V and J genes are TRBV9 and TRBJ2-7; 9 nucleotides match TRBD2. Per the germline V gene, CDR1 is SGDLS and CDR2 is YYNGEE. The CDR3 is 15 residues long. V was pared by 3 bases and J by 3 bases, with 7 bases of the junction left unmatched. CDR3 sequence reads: CASSARLAELYEQYF. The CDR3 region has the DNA TGTGCCAGCAGCGCCCGACTAGCGGAACTCTACGAGCAGTACTTC.

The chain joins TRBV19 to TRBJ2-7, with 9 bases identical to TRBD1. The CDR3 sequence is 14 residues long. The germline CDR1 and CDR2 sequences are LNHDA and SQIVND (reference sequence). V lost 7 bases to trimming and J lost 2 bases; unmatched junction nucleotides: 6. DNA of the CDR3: TGTGCCAGTACTTCCGGGACAGGGACCTACGAGCAGTACTTC. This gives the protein CASTSGTGTYEQYF.

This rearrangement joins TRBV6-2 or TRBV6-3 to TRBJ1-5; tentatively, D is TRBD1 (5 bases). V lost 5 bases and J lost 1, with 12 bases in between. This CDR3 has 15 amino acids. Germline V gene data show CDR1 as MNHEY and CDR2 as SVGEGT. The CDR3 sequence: CASSRPRQSNQPQHF. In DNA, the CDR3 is TGTGCCAGCAGTCGCCCCCGACAGAGCAATCAGCCCCAGCATTTT.

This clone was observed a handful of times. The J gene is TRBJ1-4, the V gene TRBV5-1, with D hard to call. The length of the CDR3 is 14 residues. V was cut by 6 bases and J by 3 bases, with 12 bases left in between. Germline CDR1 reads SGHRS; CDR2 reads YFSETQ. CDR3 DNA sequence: TGCGCCAGCACCGGAGGCCTAGCTAATGAAAAACTGTTTTTT. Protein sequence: CASTGGLANEKLFF.

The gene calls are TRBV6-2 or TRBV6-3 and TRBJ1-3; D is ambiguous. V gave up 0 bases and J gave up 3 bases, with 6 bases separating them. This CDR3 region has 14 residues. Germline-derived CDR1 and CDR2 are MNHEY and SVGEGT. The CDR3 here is CASSYSALGNTIYF. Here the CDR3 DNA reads TGTGCCAGCAGTTACTCGGCTCTTGGAAACACCATATATTTT.

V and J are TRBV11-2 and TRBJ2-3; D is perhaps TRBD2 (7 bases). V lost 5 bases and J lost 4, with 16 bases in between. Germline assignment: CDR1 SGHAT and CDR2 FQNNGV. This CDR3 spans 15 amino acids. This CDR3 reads CASSIGGAGADTQYF. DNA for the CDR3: TGTGCCAGCAGCATTGGGGGGGCCGGAGCAGATACGCAGTATTTT.

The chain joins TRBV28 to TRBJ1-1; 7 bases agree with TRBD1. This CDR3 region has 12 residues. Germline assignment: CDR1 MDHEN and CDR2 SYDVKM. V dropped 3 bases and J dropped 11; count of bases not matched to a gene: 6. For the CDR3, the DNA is TGTGCCAGCAGTTTGGGGCAGGGGGGCGCTTTCTTT. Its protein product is CASSLGQGGAFF.

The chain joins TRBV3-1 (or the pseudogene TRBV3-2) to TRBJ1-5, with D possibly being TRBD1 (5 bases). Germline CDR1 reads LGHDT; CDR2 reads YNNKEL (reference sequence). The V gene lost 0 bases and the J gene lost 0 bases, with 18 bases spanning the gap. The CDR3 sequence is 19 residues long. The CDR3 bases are TGTGCCAGCAGCCAAGACAGGGATGAGGCGGCGTATAGCAATCAGCCCCAGCATTTT. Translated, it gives CASSQDRDEAAYSNQPQHF.

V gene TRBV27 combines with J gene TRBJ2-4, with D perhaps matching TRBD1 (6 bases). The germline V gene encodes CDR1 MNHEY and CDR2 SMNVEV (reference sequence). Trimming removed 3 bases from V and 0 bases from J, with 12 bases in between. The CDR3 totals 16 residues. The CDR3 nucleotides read TGTGCCAGCAGTTTCTCGCAGGGGATAGCCAAAAACATTCAGTACTTC. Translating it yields CASSFSQGIAKNIQYF.

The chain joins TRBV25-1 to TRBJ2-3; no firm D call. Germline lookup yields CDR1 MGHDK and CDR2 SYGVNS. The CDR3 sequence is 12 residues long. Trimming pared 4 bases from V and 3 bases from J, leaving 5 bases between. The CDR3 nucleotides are TGTGCCAGCAGTGTTGCGACAGATACGCAGTATTTT. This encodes CASSVATDTQYF.

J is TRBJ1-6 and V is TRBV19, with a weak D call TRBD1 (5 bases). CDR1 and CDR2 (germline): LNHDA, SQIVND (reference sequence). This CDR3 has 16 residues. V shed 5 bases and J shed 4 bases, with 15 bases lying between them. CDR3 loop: CASSSEKTAYNSPLHF. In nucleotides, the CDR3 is TGTGCCAGTAGTTCAGAGAAGACAGCGTATAATTCACCCCTCCACTTT.

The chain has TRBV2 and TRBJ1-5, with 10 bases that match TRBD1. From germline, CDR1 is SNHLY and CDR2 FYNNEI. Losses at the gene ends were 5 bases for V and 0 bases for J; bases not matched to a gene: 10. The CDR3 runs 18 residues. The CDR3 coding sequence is TGTGCCAGCAGTAATCGGGACAGGGGTTATTCTAGCAATCAGCCCCAGCATTTT. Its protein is CASSNRDRGYSSNQPQHF.

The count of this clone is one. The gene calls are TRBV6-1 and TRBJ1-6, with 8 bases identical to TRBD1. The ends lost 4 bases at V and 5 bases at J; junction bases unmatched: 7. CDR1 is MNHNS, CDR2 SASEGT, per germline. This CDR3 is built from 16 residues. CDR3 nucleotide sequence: TGTGCCAGCAGTGTTCAGGGGGCGGATAATAATTCACCCCTCCACTTT. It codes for CASSVQGADNNSPLHF.

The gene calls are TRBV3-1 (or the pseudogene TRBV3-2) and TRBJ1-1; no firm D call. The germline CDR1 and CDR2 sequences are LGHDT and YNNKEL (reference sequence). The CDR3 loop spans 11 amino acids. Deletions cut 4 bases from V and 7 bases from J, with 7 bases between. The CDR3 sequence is CASSLRYEAFF. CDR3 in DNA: TGTGCCAGCAGCCTGAGGTATGAAGCTTTCTTT.

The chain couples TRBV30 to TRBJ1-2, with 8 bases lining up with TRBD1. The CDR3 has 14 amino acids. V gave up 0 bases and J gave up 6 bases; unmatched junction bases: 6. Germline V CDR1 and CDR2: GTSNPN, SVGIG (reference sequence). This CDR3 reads CAWSVSQGADGYTF. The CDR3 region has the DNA TGTGCCTGGAGTGTAAGTCAGGGGGCGGATGGCTACACCTTC.